A selection of T cell receptor beta chains follows, all from one sample in a study of regulatory T cells in long-lasting Graves disease. TCRdb called the multiplex PCR reads again in MiXCR, with one record for every CDR3 protein. The data contain some 500,000 distinct CDR3 sequences, about 13% of them seen just once; the ten biggest clones take up about 9.1%. Another study also made use of these data, one on T cells in Graves' hyperthyroidism and ophthalmopathy.

The specimen comprised peripheral blood mononuclear cells (PBMCs), sampled at new diagnosis, from a patient treated with antithyroid drugs. The receptors originated from a man aged 30 to 45 with Graves disease. The CDR3 runs from the conserved cysteine through the conserved F or W. A D gene is named only where the DNA matches it firmly. A clone size is listed for some rows: how often the clone was seen (once, few, many), or a class if it is expanded.

d_gene	v_gene	j_gene	abundance	CDR3aa	CDR3nt
.	TRBV7-8	TRBJ2-1	.	CASCGFGGLGYNEQFF	TGTGCCAGCTGTGGGTTTGGGGGACTGGGATACAATGAGCAGTTCTTC
TRBD2	TRBV13	TRBJ2-5	many	CASSTRTSGDQETQYF	TGTGCCAGCAGCACTCGGACTAGCGGGGACCAAGAGACCCAGTACTTC
TRBD1	TRBV29-1	TRBJ1-2	.	CSVGTGGLFGYTF	TGCAGCGTTGGGACAGGGGGCCTCTTTGGCTACACCTTC
.	TRBV5-1	TRBJ1-3	many	CASSLEGSLSGNTIYF	TGCGCCAGCAGCTTGGAGGGCAGCCTCTCTGGAAACACCATATATTTT
TRBD1	TRBV14	TRBJ2-2	.	CASSQVRPGTGTLPGTGELFF	TGTGCCAGCAGCCAAGTACGTCCCGGGACAGGGACCCTTCCGGGCACCGGGGAGCTGTTTTTT
TRBD1	TRBV12-3/TRBV12-4	TRBJ1-2	many	CASSRQGRYGYTF	TGTGCCAGCAGTCGACAGGGAAGATATGGCTACACCTTC
TRBD1	TRBV6-2/TRBV6-3	TRBJ1-2	few	CASSYSSGTGGGYTF	TGTGCCAGCAGTTACTCCTCCGGGACAGGGGGTGGCTACACCTTC
TRBD1	TRBV13	TRBJ2-5	.	CASRVGTVQETQYF	TGTGCCAGCAGAGTAGGGACAGTACAAGAGACCCAGTACTTC
TRBD1	TRBV29-1	TRBJ2-1	many	CSASRDSPNEQFF	TGCAGCGCTTCCCGGGACAGCCCCAATGAGCAGTTCTTC
.	TRBV6-5	TRBJ1-3	few	CASSYSQGNTIYF	TGTGCCAGCAGTTACAGTCAGGGAAACACCATATATTTT
.	TRBV2	TRBJ2-7	many	CASGDSLSYEQYF	TGTGCCAGCGGTGACTCCCTCTCCTACGAGCAGTACTTC